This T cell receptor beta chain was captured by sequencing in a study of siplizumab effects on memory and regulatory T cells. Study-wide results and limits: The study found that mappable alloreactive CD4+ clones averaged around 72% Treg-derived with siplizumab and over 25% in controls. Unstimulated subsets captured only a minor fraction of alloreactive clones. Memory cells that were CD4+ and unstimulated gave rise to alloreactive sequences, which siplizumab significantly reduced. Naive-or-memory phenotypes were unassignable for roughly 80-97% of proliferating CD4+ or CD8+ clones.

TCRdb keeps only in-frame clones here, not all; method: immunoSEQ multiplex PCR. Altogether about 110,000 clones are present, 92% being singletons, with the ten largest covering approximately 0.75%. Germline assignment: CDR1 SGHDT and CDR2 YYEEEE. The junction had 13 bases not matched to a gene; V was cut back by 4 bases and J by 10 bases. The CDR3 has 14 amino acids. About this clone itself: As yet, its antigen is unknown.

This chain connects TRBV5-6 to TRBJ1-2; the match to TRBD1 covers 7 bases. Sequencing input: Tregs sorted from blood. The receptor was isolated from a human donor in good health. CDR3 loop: CASSETGLPIDYTF. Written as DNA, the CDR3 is TGTGCCAGCAGCGAGACAGGGCTACCGATTGACTACACCTTC.